These T cell receptor beta chains were read from a single sample in a study of chemoradiotherapy in HPV16-positive cancers. TCRdb keeps only in-frame clones here, not all; method: immunoSEQ multiplex PCR. This repertoire shows more than 1,000 clones, 83% found once; its top ten account for 4.9%. Sample: tumor tissue, taken from a patient who underwent chemoradiotherapy. These receptor sequences come from a human donor with HPV-associated anogenital cancer. Both conserved end residues are part of each CDR3. Each record gives: clone size, CDR3 length, D gene, J gene, V gene, CDR3 DNA, CDR3 protein. D genes are given only for firm matches. Clone size, where shown, is once, few, many, or a class for clones that have expanded.

clone size: once; CDR3 length: 12; D gene: -; J gene: TRBJ1-1; V gene: TRBV7-2; CDR3 DNA: TGTGCCAGCAGCCCGGATTGGGGGAGGCTTTTCTTT; CDR3 protein: CASSPDWGRLFF
clone size: -; CDR3 length: 14; D gene: -; J gene: TRBJ2-3; V gene: TRBV5-4; CDR3 DNA: TGTGCCAGCAGCCGCGAGGGGCGGGTGAATACGCAGTATTTT; CDR3 protein: CASSREGRVNTQYF
clone size: -; CDR3 length: 16; D gene: TRBD1; J gene: TRBJ2-5; V gene: TRBV5-1; CDR3 DNA: TGCGCCAGCAGGACAGGACAGGCCACGAGGCAAGAGACCCAGTACTTC; CDR3 protein: CASRTGQATRQETQYF
clone size: -; CDR3 length: 13; D gene: -; J gene: TRBJ1-5; V gene: TRBV5-3; CDR3 DNA: TGTGCCAGAAGCAGGGACAGCAATCAGCCCCAGCATTTT; CDR3 protein: CARSRDSNQPQHF
clone size: -; CDR3 length: 13; D gene: -; J gene: TRBJ1-2; V gene: TRBV28; CDR3 DNA: TGTGCCAGCAGTTTATTGGTGGGGACTGGCTACACCTTC; CDR3 protein: CASSLLVGTGYTF
clone size: -; CDR3 length: 17; D gene: -; J gene: TRBJ2-4; V gene: TRBV21-1; CDR3 DNA: TGTGCCAGCTCCTCCCGCTGGTGGCAAATAGCCAAAAACATTCAGTACTTC; CDR3 protein: CASSSRWWQIAKNIQYF
clone size: -; CDR3 length: 15; D gene: -; J gene: TRBJ2-3; V gene: TRBV4-3; CDR3 DNA: TGCGCCAGCAGCCAACGTCCGCGGGACGCAGATACGCAGTATTTT; CDR3 protein: CASSQRPRDADTQYF
clone size: -; CDR3 length: 15; D gene: -; J gene: TRBJ1-4; V gene: TRBV6-6; CDR3 DNA: TGTGCCAGCAGTTACTCGGGAGCAACTAATGAAAAACTGTTTTTT; CDR3 protein: CASSYSGATNEKLFF
clone size: -; CDR3 length: 15; D gene: TRBD1; J gene: TRBJ2-7; V gene: TRBV5-4; CDR3 DNA: TGTGCCAGCAGCTTGGCTCAGGGGGTCGCCTACGAGCAGTACTTC; CDR3 protein: CASSLAQGVAYEQYF
clone size: -; CDR3 length: 15; D gene: TRBD1; J gene: TRBJ2-7; V gene: TRBV6-5; CDR3 DNA: TGTGCCAGCAGAAGATATCAGACAGGGGCCTACGAGCAGTACTTC; CDR3 protein: CASRRYQTGAYEQYF
clone size: once; CDR3 length: 16; D gene: TRBD1; J gene: TRBJ1-3; V gene: TRBV5-6; CDR3 DNA: TGTGCCAGCAGCATCGCCGGGACAGCGAACGGAAACACCATATATTTT; CDR3 protein: CASSIAGTANGNTIYF
clone size: -; CDR3 length: 15; D gene: TRBD1; J gene: TRBJ2-3; V gene: TRBV4-3; CDR3 DNA: TGCGCCAGCAGCCAAGAGGACAGGGAGTGGGATACGCAGTATTTT; CDR3 protein: CASSQEDREWDTQYF
clone size: -; CDR3 length: 13; D gene: -; J gene: TRBJ2-3; V gene: TRBV5-5; CDR3 DNA: TGTGCCAGCAGCTCTCATCCCGGAGATACGCAGTATTTT; CDR3 protein: CASSSHPGDTQYF
clone size: -; CDR3 length: 14; D gene: -; J gene: TRBJ1-2; V gene: TRBV5-8; CDR3 DNA: TGTGCCAGCAGCTTGGTAGGGGAAACCTATGGCTACACCTTC; CDR3 protein: CASSLVGETYGYTF
clone size: -; CDR3 length: 12; D gene: TRBD1; J gene: TRBJ1-2; V gene: TRBV11-2; CDR3 DNA: TGTGCCAGCAGCTTAGATATGAGGGGGCCCACCTTC; CDR3 protein: CASSLDMRGPTF
clone size: -; CDR3 length: 10; D gene: TRBD1; J gene: TRBJ2-3; V gene: TRBV6-6; CDR3 DNA: TGTGCCAGCAAGGGGACAGAGCAGTATTTT; CDR3 protein: CASKGTEQYF
clone size: -; CDR3 length: 13; D gene: TRBD2; J gene: TRBJ2-7; V gene: TRBV29-1; CDR3 DNA: TGCAGCGCCCTAGCGGGAGGGTCCTACGAGCAGTACTTC; CDR3 protein: CSALAGGSYEQYF
clone size: -; CDR3 length: 15; D gene: TRBD1; J gene: TRBJ1-2; V gene: TRBV6-4; CDR3 DNA: TGTGCCAGCAGTGACGACAGGGGGGCGGTCTATGGCTACACCTTC; CDR3 protein: CASSDDRGAVYGYTF
clone size: -; CDR3 length: 15; D gene: TRBD1; J gene: TRBJ2-7; V gene: TRBV30; CDR3 DNA: TGTGCCTGGAGTACCGGGGGGACAGGGGGGACCGAGCAGTACTTC; CDR3 protein: CAWSTGGTGGTEQYF
clone size: -; CDR3 length: 18; D gene: TRBD1; J gene: TRBJ2-7; V gene: TRBV4-2; CDR3 DNA: TGTGCCAGCAGCCAAGCTCCAGACAGGGCTGGAAGCTCCTACGAGCAGTACTTC; CDR3 protein: CASSQAPDRAGSSYEQYF
clone size: once; CDR3 length: 14; D gene: -; J gene: TRBJ2-1; V gene: TRBV2; CDR3 DNA: TGTGCCAGCAGTGAAGCGCCGGAATACAATGAGCAGTTCTTC; CDR3 protein: CASSEAPEYNEQFF
clone size: -; CDR3 length: 17; D gene: TRBD2; J gene: TRBJ2-2; V gene: TRBV11-1; CDR3 DNA: TGTGCCAGCAGCTTACGGGGTCGGGGGGAGAACACCGGGGAGCTGTTTTTT; CDR3 protein: CASSLRGRGENTGELFF
clone size: -; CDR3 length: 16; D gene: -; J gene: TRBJ2-1; V gene: TRBV7-2; CDR3 DNA: TGTGCCAGCAGCTTAGTTGCGCGGGGCCCCTACAATGAGCAGTTCTTC; CDR3 protein: CASSLVARGPYNEQFF
clone size: -; CDR3 length: 14; D gene: TRBD1; J gene: TRBJ1-4; V gene: TRBV5-1; CDR3 DNA: TGCGCCAGCAGCGCTTCAGGGGGCAATGAAAAACTGTTTTTT; CDR3 protein: CASSASGGNEKLFF
clone size: -; CDR3 length: 16; D gene: -; J gene: TRBJ2-1; V gene: TRBV19; CDR3 DNA: TGTGCCAGTAGTATCAGAGCGGACCTCTCCTACAATGAGCAGTTCTTC; CDR3 protein: CASSIRADLSYNEQFF
clone size: few; CDR3 length: 11; D gene: -; J gene: TRBJ2-7; V gene: TRBV6-5; CDR3 DNA: TGTGCCAGCAGTGGCTCCTACGAGCAGTACTTC; CDR3 protein: CASSGSYEQYF
clone size: -; CDR3 length: 15; D gene: -; J gene: TRBJ2-3; V gene: TRBV9; CDR3 DNA: TGTGCCAGCAGCGAACGGGGATTTAGCACAGATACGCAGTATTTT; CDR3 protein: CASSERGFSTDTQYF
clone size: -; CDR3 length: 12; D gene: TRBD1; J gene: TRBJ1-2; V gene: TRBV9; CDR3 DNA: TGTGCCAGCAAGGGACAGAACTATGGCTACACCTTC; CDR3 protein: CASKGQNYGYTF
clone size: -; CDR3 length: 14; D gene: -; J gene: TRBJ2-1; V gene: TRBV11-3; CDR3 DNA: TGTGCCAGCAGCCAGGGGGGGGAAGGCAATGAGCAGTTCTTC; CDR3 protein: CASSQGGEGNEQFF
clone size: -; CDR3 length: 17; D gene: -; J gene: TRBJ2-2; V gene: TRBV9; CDR3 DNA: TGTGCCAGCAGCGTAGGGGTTAGCGGAACCAACACCGGGGAGCTGTTTTTT; CDR3 protein: CASSVGVSGTNTGELFF
clone size: -; CDR3 length: 16; D gene: -; J gene: TRBJ2-3; V gene: TRBV4-2; CDR3 DNA: TGTGCCAGCAGCCAAGATCTAGCAGTCGCCACAGATACGCAGTATTTT; CDR3 protein: CASSQDLAVATDTQYF
clone size: -; CDR3 length: 14; D gene: -; J gene: TRBJ2-2; V gene: TRBV6-5; CDR3 DNA: TGTGCCAGCAACCAATCTCCGAACACCGGGGAGCTGTTTTTT; CDR3 protein: CASNQSPNTGELFF
clone size: -; CDR3 length: 15; D gene: TRBD2; J gene: TRBJ2-5; V gene: TRBV6-5; CDR3 DNA: TGTGCCAGCAGCCGCCTAGGGACTAGCGGAGAGACCCAGTACTTC; CDR3 protein: CASSRLGTSGETQYF
clone size: -; CDR3 length: 14; D gene: -; J gene: TRBJ1-5; V gene: TRBV5-3; CDR3 DNA: TGTGCCAGAAGCCCCACAGGGAGCAATCAGCCCCAGCATTTT; CDR3 protein: CARSPTGSNQPQHF
clone size: -; CDR3 length: 15; D gene: TRBD2; J gene: TRBJ2-1; V gene: TRBV6-4; CDR3 DNA: TGTGCCAGCAGTGACTCGACTAGCGGGAGCAATGAGCAGTTCTTC; CDR3 protein: CASSDSTSGSNEQFF
clone size: -; CDR3 length: 14; D gene: TRBD1; J gene: TRBJ2-5; V gene: TRBV5-1; CDR3 DNA: TGCGCCAGCAGCCCACAGGGACAGCAAGAGACCCAGTACTTC; CDR3 protein: CASSPQGQQETQYF
clone size: once; CDR3 length: 16; D gene: TRBD2; J gene: TRBJ2-1; V gene: TRBV2; CDR3 DNA: TGTGCCAGCAGTCCCCGACTAGCGGGGTCCCACAATGAGCAGTTCTTC; CDR3 protein: CASSPRLAGSHNEQFF
clone size: -; CDR3 length: 14; D gene: -; J gene: TRBJ2-3; V gene: TRBV6-5; CDR3 DNA: TGTGCCAGCAGTGGGGGGCTTGATCGTTATACGCAGTATTTT; CDR3 protein: CASSGGLDRYTQYF
clone size: -; CDR3 length: 16; D gene: -; J gene: TRBJ2-3; V gene: TRBV5-1; CDR3 DNA: TGCGCCAGCAGCCCGGGACACGCAAGAAGCACAGATACGCAGTATTTT; CDR3 protein: CASSPGHARSTDTQYF
clone size: few; CDR3 length: 11; D gene: -; J gene: TRBJ1-1; V gene: TRBV2; CDR3 DNA: TGTGCCAGCAGTGCGGGGCTTGAAGCTTTCTTT; CDR3 protein: CASSAGLEAFF
clone size: -; CDR3 length: 18; D gene: TRBD2; J gene: TRBJ2-3; V gene: TRBV5-1; CDR3 DNA: TGCGCCAGCAGCTGGCGCTTCGGAAGCGGGGGGCGCACAGATACGCAGTATTTT; CDR3 protein: CASSWRFGSGGRTDTQYF
clone size: few; CDR3 length: 16; D gene: TRBD2; J gene: TRBJ2-2; V gene: TRBV7-6; CDR3 DNA: TGTGCCAGCAGCGCCGGCGGGGGGGCCTTGACCGGGGAGCTGTTTTTT; CDR3 protein: CASSAGGGALTGELFF
clone size: -; CDR3 length: 14; D gene: -; J gene: TRBJ1-4; V gene: TRBV19; CDR3 DNA: TGTGCCAGTCGGTCACCGGGAACTAATGAAAAACTGTTTTTT; CDR3 protein: CASRSPGTNEKLFF
clone size: -; CDR3 length: 16; D gene: -; J gene: TRBJ1-6; V gene: TRBV6-5; CDR3 DNA: TGTGCCAGCAGTTACTCGAGGCCAGGTCGGAATTCACCCCTCCACTTT; CDR3 protein: CASSYSRPGRNSPLHF
clone size: -; CDR3 length: 14; D gene: -; J gene: TRBJ2-2; V gene: TRBV27; CDR3 DNA: TGTGCCAGCAGTCCAAACAGGGAAACCGGGGAGCTGTTTTTT; CDR3 protein: CASSPNRETGELFF
clone size: -; CDR3 length: 15; D gene: -; J gene: TRBJ2-6; V gene: TRBV5-4; CDR3 DNA: TGTGCCAGCAGCTTGGACCGCTCTGGGGCCAACGTCCTGACTTTC; CDR3 protein: CASSLDRSGANVLTF
clone size: -; CDR3 length: 14; D gene: -; J gene: TRBJ1-1; V gene: TRBV18; CDR3 DNA: TGTGCCAGCTCACGTGACAGTAAGAACACTGAAGCTTTCTTT; CDR3 protein: CASSRDSKNTEAFF
clone size: -; CDR3 length: 13; D gene: TRBD1; J gene: TRBJ1-1; V gene: TRBV6-5; CDR3 DNA: TGTGCCAGCATCACAGGGGGCGCAGGTGAAGCTTTCTTT; CDR3 protein: CASITGGAGEAFF
clone size: -; CDR3 length: 16; D gene: -; J gene: TRBJ2-7; V gene: TRBV5-6; CDR3 DNA: TGTGCCAGCAGCTTTTATGGGGGAATGGAAACCTACGAGCAGTACTTC; CDR3 protein: CASSFYGGMETYEQYF
clone size: few; CDR3 length: 12; D gene: -; J gene: TRBJ1-2; V gene: TRBV10-3; CDR3 DNA: TGTGCCATCAGTGAGACAGGGAATGGCTACACCTTC; CDR3 protein: CAISETGNGYTF